The clone carrying this TCR beta chain was detected many times. Its antigen is currently unknown. Cyclophosphamide on days +3 and +4 followed busulfan-fludarabine conditioning and a marrow graft. Sequencing used immunoSEQ multiplex PCR; TCRdb keeps in-frame clones, though not all of them. The sample includes 6,500 to 8,000 clones, none of them occurring once. The source of the sample is a study of T cells after posttransplantation cyclophosphamide. The trim removed 2 bases at V and 0 bases at J, leaving 5 bases unmatched. There are 15 residues in the CDR3. CDR1 is GTSNPN, CDR2 SVGIG, per germline (reference sequence). General study points: Tissue-infiltrating T cells from skin or gut overlapped little with blood T cells. Later blood repertoires were often dominated by clones from the donor CD8+ memory compartment. After PTCy, TRB diversity resembled that of CNI/methotrexate controls.

The chain joins TRBV30 to TRBJ2-7; 9 nucleotides agree with TRBD1. Sequenced here: PBMCs, sampled after an allogeneic stem cell transplant with post-transplant cyclophosphamide. This clonotype was obtained from a young adult male patient who received an allogeneic stem cell transplant from an unrelated donor, was CMV-positive, and had acute and chronic GVHD. Certain T cells may be donor cells from the graft. CDR3 region: CAWSRGQGRSYEQYF. The CDR3 region has the DNA TGTGCCTGGAGTAGAGGACAGGGGCGCTCCTACGAGCAGTACTTC.